Listed below are T cell receptor beta chains from one sample, sequenced in a study of T cell repertoires in cytomegalovirus infection. TCRdb re-called the reads through MiXCR, storing one row per CDR3 protein. The sample has about 330,000 distinct CDR3 sequences; over 7.5% are singletons. Sequencing used PBMCs. The receptors stem from a human donor in good health (CMV status not recorded). Some clones in this sample may be carry-over from other donors' samples. The CDR3 runs from the conserved cysteine through the conserved F or W. Fields, in order: clone size, J gene, D gene, V gene, CDR3 DNA, CDR3 protein. The D gene is left open where the match is weak. Where a row states a size, it is once, few, many or the class of an expanded clone; other rows omit it.

clone_size: many; j_call: TRBJ2-1; d_call: TRBD2; v_call: TRBV7-8; cdr3_nt: TGTGCCAGCAGAGTGGCTAGCGGGAGCTCCTACAATGAGCAGTTCTTC; cdr3_aa: CASRVASGSSYNEQFF
clone_size: many; j_call: TRBJ2-3; d_call: TRBD2; v_call: TRBV7-2; cdr3_nt: TGTGCCAGCAGCTGGGGGAGGGGAGATACGCAGTATTTT; cdr3_aa: CASSWGRGDTQYF
clone_size: -; j_call: TRBJ2-7; d_call: TRBD2; v_call: TRBV27; cdr3_nt: TGTGCCACCCTGGGAGGGGCCTACGAGCAGTACTTC; cdr3_aa: CATLGGAYEQYF
clone_size: few; j_call: TRBJ2-3; d_call: -; v_call: TRBV9; cdr3_nt: TGTGCCAGCAGCGTGACTGTCACTAGCACAGATACGCAGTATTTT; cdr3_aa: CASSVTVTSTDTQYF
clone_size: -; j_call: TRBJ1-1; d_call: -; v_call: TRBV7-2; cdr3_nt: TGTGCCAGCAGCGTTCATATAACGAACACTGAAGCTTTCTTT; cdr3_aa: CASSVHITNTEAFF
clone_size: many; j_call: TRBJ1-2; d_call: TRBD1; v_call: TRBV7-6; cdr3_nt: TGTGCCAGCAGCATGGACAGGGGATATGGCTACACCTTC; cdr3_aa: CASSMDRGYGYTF
clone_size: few; j_call: TRBJ1-2; d_call: -; v_call: TRBV7-9; cdr3_nt: TGTGCCAGCAGCTACCAGGACAGTCCTAACTATGGCTACACCTTC; cdr3_aa: CASSYQDSPNYGYTF
clone_size: -; j_call: TRBJ2-2; d_call: -; v_call: TRBV7-2; cdr3_nt: TGTGCCAGCAGCGTTACTAGCCGGAACACCGGGGAGCTGTTTTTT; cdr3_aa: CASSVTSRNTGELFF
clone_size: -; j_call: TRBJ1-2; d_call: -; v_call: TRBV28; cdr3_nt: TGTGCCGGGGGGGGGGCAGCAAGAAATGGCTACACCTTC; cdr3_aa: CAGGGAARNGYTF
clone_size: -; j_call: TRBJ2-3; d_call: -; v_call: TRBV7-3; cdr3_nt: TGTGCCAGCAGCCCGAAGCGGGCGGATACGCAGTATTTT; cdr3_aa: CASSPKRADTQYF
clone_size: many; j_call: TRBJ2-7; d_call: TRBD2; v_call: TRBV7-6; cdr3_nt: TGTGCCGGTCGACTAGCGCGAACAGGCGAGCAGTACTTC; cdr3_aa: CAGRLARTGEQYF
clone_size: many; j_call: TRBJ1-1; d_call: -; v_call: TRBV27; cdr3_nt: TGTGCCAGCAGTTTATTGGGGGGTCCAAGAGCTTTCTTT; cdr3_aa: CASSLLGGPRAFF